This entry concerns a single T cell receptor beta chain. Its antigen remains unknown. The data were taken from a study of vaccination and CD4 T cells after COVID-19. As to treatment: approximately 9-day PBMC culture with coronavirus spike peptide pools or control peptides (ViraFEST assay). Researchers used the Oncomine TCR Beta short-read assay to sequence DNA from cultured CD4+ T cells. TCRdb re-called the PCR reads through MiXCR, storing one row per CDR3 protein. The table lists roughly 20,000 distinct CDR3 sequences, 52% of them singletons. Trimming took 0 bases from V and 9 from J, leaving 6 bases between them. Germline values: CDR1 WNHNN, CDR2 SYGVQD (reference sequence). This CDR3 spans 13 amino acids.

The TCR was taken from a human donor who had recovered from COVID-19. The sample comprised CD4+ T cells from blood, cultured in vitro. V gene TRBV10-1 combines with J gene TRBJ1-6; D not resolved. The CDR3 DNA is TGCGCCAGCAGTGAGTCGATTTCTTCACCCCTCCACTTT. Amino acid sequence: CASSESISSPLHF.